Shown below are 3 T cell receptor beta chains from a single sample sequenced in a study of radiotherapy plus CTLA-4 blockade in lung cancer. The repertoire was sequenced with immunoSEQ multiplex PCR; TCRdb's copy has only in-frame clones and lacks some. The sample contains approximately 49,000 clones, roughly 81% of which appear only once. This specimen was peripheral blood, taken from a patient treated with radiotherapy plus ipilimumab. All receptors come from a human donor with non-small cell lung cancer whose response to radiotherapy plus ipilimumab could not be evaluated.

CDR3 region: CAISDLGVGEQYF. DNA of the CDR3: TGTGCCATCAGTGATCTAGGGGTCGGCGAGCAGTACTTC. This rearrangement joins TRBV10-3 to TRBJ2-7; TRBD1 is a possible D gene (5 bases). Trimming stripped 3 bases from V and 6 bases from J, with 12 bases between. CDR3 length: 13 residues. CDR1 and CDR2 (germline): ENHRY, SYGVKD.

This clone was counted between two and nine times. V and J are TRBV9 and TRBJ1-2; 8 nucleotides match TRBD1. Germline V gene sequence: CDR1 SGDLS, CDR2 YYNGEE. This CDR3 is 13 amino acids long. V shed 6 bases, J shed 4 bases, and the junction held 5 bases outside the gene matches. CDR3 coding DNA: TGTGCCAGCACCTCAGACAGGGGCTATGGCTACACCTTC. As protein: CASTSDRGYGYTF.

On this clone: At one of its ends the junction is not consistent with the germline gene, which may arise from a read error. The V and J genes are TRBV11-2 and TRBJ2-7; weak D call: TRBD1 (6 bases). This CDR3 is built from 14 residues. Germline CDR1 and CDR2: SGHAT and FQNNGV. The CDR3 sequence: CASSLVAGAYEQYF. DNA of the CDR3: TGTGCCAGCAGCTTAGTGGCAGGGGCCTATGAGCAGTACTTC.